This TCR beta chain was identified during a study of PD-L1 blockade in urothelial cancer. Study-level information: Male patients with bladder-origin urothelial cancer numbered about nine tenths of the roughly 30. The study recovered a median of around 150,000 T cells per blood sample. Analyses were performed on blood at 3 weeks after treatment start (the second dose) and at 6 weeks.

Between the trimmed V and J ends, which lost 3 bases and 1 base, there was a span of 8 bases. The CDR3 has 14 amino acids. The germline V gene encodes CDR1 SGHRS and CDR2 YFSETQ. The time point denotes: peripheral blood 6 weeks after treatment start. Anywhere from 1 to 8 samples came from each patient, spanning pretreatment and on-treatment. Using immunoSEQ multiplex PCR, the repertoire was profiled, and TCRdb retains in-frame clones only, with some absent. The profile shows around 80,000 clones, 80% to 95% of them singletons. This chain uses TRBV5-1 with TRBJ2-1; D may be TRBD1 (5 bases). This sample comprised PBMCs, obtained around atezolizumab (anti-PD-L1) treatment. This clonotype was sampled from a woman older than 75 with urothelial cancer. This CDR3 is CASSSTVSYNEQFF. The CDR3 region has the DNA TGCGCCAGCAGCTCGACAGTTTCCTACAATGAGCAGTTCTTC.